This TCR beta chain emerged from a study of T cell repertoires in cytomegalovirus infection. TCRdb ran MiXCR on the reads and lists one entry per CDR3 protein. The repertoire holds around 34,000 distinct CDR3 sequences, with roughly 54% as singletons. Regarding this clonotype: Its cognate antigen is unknown.

This TCR derives from a human donor in good health (CMV status not recorded). Some clones in this sample may be carry-over from other donors' samples. Sequencing was performed on CD8+ T cells from cultured PBMCs, taken from culture after CMV antigen stimulation.

The CDR3 nucleotides read TGTGCCAGCGCAACTCGGGACCGCTGGGAGACCCAGTACTTC. Its protein product is CASATRDRWETQYF. This chain links TRBV27 with TRBJ2-5, with D possibly called TRBD1 or TRBD2 (5 bases each). In germline, CDR1 is MNHEY, CDR2 SMNVEV (reference sequence). V was cut by 8 bases and J by 5 bases, with 18 bases left in between. The length of the CDR3 is 14 residues.